Shown below are 5 T cell receptor beta chains from a single sample sequenced in a study of cytomegalovirus exposure and HLA in healthy donors. Here immunoSEQ multiplex PCR was the method, and the copy in TCRdb shows in-frame clones only, minus some. The sample records over 150,000 clones, 80% to 90% being singletons. Sequencing used PBMCs. The origin of the receptors is a young woman in good health and CMV-seropositive.

The chain carries TRBV5-1 and TRBJ2-1; D is perhaps TRBD2 (5 bases). The CDR3 runs 14 residues. Germline V gives CDR1 SGHRS, CDR2 YFSETQ. Between the trimmed V and J ends, which lost 3 bases and 10 bases, there was a span of 17 bases. The CDR3 DNA follows: TGCGCCAGCAGCTCCTTACCCGGAGGTAGCGAGCAGTTCTTC. Protein: CASSSLPGGSEQFF.

This clone showed up just once. This chain uses TRBV11-1 with TRBJ1-1; a weak D match, TRBD1 (6 bases). Trimming pared 5 bases from V and 9 bases from J, leaving 16 bases between. The CDR3 has 13 amino acids. Looked up from germline, CDR1 is SGHAT and CDR2 is FQDESV (reference sequence). The CDR3 region is CASSGMKGQKAFF. CDR3 DNA sequence: TGTGCCAGCAGCGGTATGAAGGGACAAAAAGCTTTCTTT.

The chain links TRBV9 to TRBJ1-5, with TRBD1 matching 8 bases. The CDR3 has 13 residues. The germline gives CDR1 SGDLS, CDR2 YYNGEE. The J segment lost 5 bases and the V segment lost 3 bases, leaving 1 base of the junction unmatched. The CDR3 DNA sequence: TGTGCCAGCAGCGCGACAGGGGATCAGCCCCAGCATTTT. Translated: CASSATGDQPQHF.

This sequence joins TRBV6-5 and TRBJ2-3; D not certain. The CDR3 runs 12 residues. Germline loops: CDR1 MNHEY, CDR2 SVGAGI. The germline V and J ends were trimmed by 5 bases and 5 bases, with 8 bases remaining between them. CDR3 DNA: TGTGCCAGCAGTCCCCACATAGATACGCAGTATTTT. Amino acid sequence: CASSPHIDTQYF.

V usage is TRBV6-6 and J usage is TRBJ1-4; 7 bases are a match to TRBD1. Per the germline V gene, CDR1 is MNHNY and CDR2 is SVGAGI (reference sequence). The CDR3 consists of 15 residues. V was clipped by 6 bases and J by 7 bases; unmatched bases: 11. CDR3 bases: TGTGCCAGCAGAGGGAGGACAGGAAGTTTTGAAAAACTGTTTTTT. As protein: CASRGRTGSFEKLFF.